A single sample gave rise to the 23 T cell receptor beta chains below, sequenced in a study of a mutant IDH1 vaccine in newly diagnosed glioma. These receptors lack a known antigen. Time point indicated: week 47, end of study. In every dose of vaccine, 300 ug of mutant IDH1 20-mer peptide was given alongside topical imiquimod. Sequencing was performed with immunoSEQ multiplex PCR; in TCRdb, only in-frame clones are kept and a portion is missing. The data contain some 50,000 clones, approximately 84% of them singletons. The source material was PBMCs, sampled from a glioma patient whose treatment included an IDH1 peptide vaccine. These receptors originate from a woman in her twenties or thirties with glioma. Some clones in this sample may be carry-over from other donors' samples.

This chain connects TRBV10-2 to TRBJ2-1; D possibly corresponds to TRBD2 (7 bases). CDR1 WSHSY and CDR2 SAAADI come from the germline V gene. CDR3 length equals 13 residues. V lost 5 bases and J lost 4, with 9 bases in between. CDR3 sequence: CASSSGTYNEQFF. The CDR3 nucleotides are TGCGCCAGCAGTAGCGGGACATACAATGAGCAGTTCTTC.

The V call is TRBV29-1, the J call TRBJ2-7; the D is unclear. This CDR3 has 11 residues. From germline, CDR1 is SQVTM and CDR2 ANQGSEA. With 5 bases removed from V and 3 bases from J, the gap between germline ends came to 8 bases. The DNA for the CDR3 is TGCAGCGTTCTAGACGGCTACGAGCAGTACTTC. Encoded protein: CSVLDGYEQYF.

The chain employs TRBV4-1 and TRBJ2-7; perhaps TRBD2 as D (7 bases). The CDR3 loop spans 15 amino acids. Germline values: CDR1 MGHRA, CDR2 YSYEKL. V lost 1 base to trimming and J lost 5 bases, with 15 bases between them. The CDR3 nucleotides read TGCGCCAGCAGCCAAGGGGTAGGGGGGGGCCACGAGCAGTACTTC. It encodes CASSQGVGGGHEQYF.

V and J are TRBV21-1 and TRBJ2-2; TRBD2, as called in the table, went unchecked against the DNA. TRBV21-1 is deemed a pseudogene. This CDR3 is 20 amino acids long. CDR3 in amino acids: CASSKALWGLAGGNTGELFF. CDR3 bases: TGTGCCAGCAGCAAAGCGCTTTGGGGGCTAGCGGGAGGGAACACCGGGGAGCTGTTTTTT.

CDR3 protein: CAWGGGGTEAFF. The CDR3 nucleotides read TGTGCCTGGGGCGGAGGGGGCACTGAAGCTTTCTTT. This chain uses TRBV30 with TRBJ1-1; tentatively, D is TRBD1 (6 bases). The CDR3 covers 12 residues. The germline V and J ends were trimmed by 5 bases and 4 bases, with 11 bases remaining between them. Germline assignment: CDR1 GTSNPN and CDR2 SVGIG (reference sequence). Full variable domain (outside the CDR3, taken from reference TRBV30 and TRBJ1-1): SQTIHQWPATLVQPVGSPLSLECTVEGTSNPNLYWYRQAAGRGLQLLFYSVGIGQISSEVPQNLSASRPQDRQFILSSKKLLLSDSGFYLCAWGGGGTEAFFGQGTRLTVV.

The V call is TRBV29-1, the J call TRBJ2-7; TRBD2 agrees at 7 bases. The CDR3 sequence is 13 residues long. V was clipped by 3 bases and J by 3 bases; unmatched bases: 5. CDR1 is SQVTM and CDR2 is ANQGSEA in the germline V gene. CDR3 DNA: TGCAGCGTTGAGACTAGCAGAGACTACGAGCAGTACTTC. The encoded protein is CSVETSRDYEQYF.

This chain links TRBV5-1 with TRBJ2-5; 8 bases align to TRBD1. The CDR3 consists of 15 residues. Germline V gene lookup returns CDR1 SGHRS and CDR2 YFSETQ. V shed 4 bases and J 4 bases; nucleotides not matched to a gene: 9. The CDR3 DNA reads as TGCGCCAGCAGCGCCTCAGGGGGCGCTACAGAGACCCAGTACTTC. Translated, it gives CASSASGGATETQYF. Drawing the rest from reference TRBV5-1 and TRBJ2-5, the complete variable domain is KAGVTQTPRYLIKTRGQQVTLSCSPISGHRSVSWYQQTPGQGLQFLFEYFSETQRNKGNFPGRFSGRQFSNSRSEMNVSTLELGDSALYLCASSASGGATETQYFGPGTRLLVL.

Comments on this clone: A read error may produce the germline difference seen at one junction end. The genes are TRBV7-7 and TRBJ2-5; perhaps TRBD2 as D (6 bases). Germline values: CDR1 SSHAT, CDR2 FNYEAQ (reference sequence). This CDR3 comprises 13 residues. CDR3 region: CASSFGSGETQYF. The CDR3 nucleotides read TGTGCTAGCAGCTTCGGGAGTGGGGAGACCCAGTACTTC.

The V and J genes are TRBV2 and TRBJ1-1; D is unresolved. CDR1 and CDR2 from the germline V gene are SNHLY and FYNNEI. This CDR3 is built from 13 residues. The V gene lost 4 bases and the J gene lost 1 base, with 7 bases spanning the gap. CDR3 DNA sequence: TGTGCCAGCAGTGCGGACGGGAACACTGAAGCTTTCTTT. Its protein is CASSADGNTEAFF.

The genes are TRBV5-1 and TRBJ2-3; TRBD2 matches at 14 bases. Germline values: CDR1 SGHRS, CDR2 YFSETQ. The CDR3 has 19 residues. Trimming took 5 bases from V and 4 from J; bases not matched to a gene: 15. This CDR3 is CASRPPSGTSGSRSDTQYF. CDR3 sequence (DNA): TGCGCCAGCAGACCCCCTTCCGGGACTAGCGGGAGTAGATCAGATACGCAGTATTTT.

The rearrangement joins TRBV7-2 to TRBJ2-1, with 12 bases identical to TRBD2. The V segment lost 8 bases and the J segment 1 base; nucleotides outside the gene matches: 12. The CDR3 extends over 18 amino acids. CDR1 is SGHTA and CDR2 is FQGNSA in the germline V gene. CDR3 region: CASGSASGRGGSYNEQFF. The CDR3 region has the DNA TGTGCCAGCGGGTCGGCTAGCGGGAGGGGGGGGTCCTACAATGAGCAGTTCTTC.

The rearrangement links TRBV5-4 to TRBJ2-1, with D unresolved. The V gene's germline CDR1 is SGHNT and CDR2 YYREEE (reference sequence). V gave up 3 bases and J gave up 4 bases, with 11 bases separating them. The CDR3 spans 14 residues. CDR3 nucleotide sequence: TGTGCCAGCAGCTCACCCAACCTTTACAATGAGCAGTTCTTC. Protein product: CASSSPNLYNEQFF.

This sequence joins TRBV2 and TRBJ1-2; 8 nucleotides align to TRBD1. The CDR3 is 12 residues long. Germline CDR1 SNHLY, CDR2 FYNNEI. Germline trimming cut 7 bases from V and 7 bases from J; bases unmatched to any gene: 5. The CDR3 reads CASIRDRGGYTF. The DNA of the CDR3 is TGTGCCAGCATCCGAGACAGGGGTGGCTACACCTTC.

The chain recombines TRBV19 with TRBJ1-5; TRBD1 matches 7 bases. The V and J ends lost 4 bases and 6 bases, in that order; junction bases with no gene match: 21. This CDR3 comprises 19 residues. Germline CDR1 is LNHDA and CDR2 is SQIVND (reference sequence). CDR3 protein: CASSSLYRDSIQGSQPQHF. The CDR3 DNA is TGTGCCAGTAGTAGTCTTTACCGGGACAGTATCCAGGGAAGTCAGCCCCAGCATTTT.

This chain uses TRBV25-1 with TRBJ2-3; 8 bases map to TRBD2. V gave up 2 bases and J gave up 1 base; unmatched junction bases: 5. Germline loops: CDR1 MGHDK, CDR2 SYGVNS. The CDR3 sequence is 16 residues long. CDR3 DNA: TGTGCCAGCAGTGAAGTGGCGGGAGGAGGCACAGATACGCAGTATTTT. As protein: CASSEVAGGGTDTQYF.

This clone has only a few counts. The chain combines TRBV18 with TRBJ1-1; D is uncertain. The germline CDR1 and CDR2 sequences are KGHSH and LQKENI. The V end lost 6 bases, the J end lost 4 bases, and 12 bases lay between the germline ends. This CDR3 comprises 13 residues. The CDR3 DNA sequence: TGTGCCAGCTCGCAGGTGACCGCCACTGAAGCTTTCTTT. It specifies CASSQVTATEAFF. Using reference TRBV18 and TRBJ1-1 for the parts outside the CDR3, the full variable domain is NAGVMQNPRHLVRRRGQEARLRCSPMKGHSHVYWYRQLPEEGLKFMVYLQKENIIDESGMPKERFSAEFPKEGPSILRIQQVVRGDSAAYFCASSQVTATEAFFGQGTRLTVV.

This rearrangement joins TRBV29-1 to TRBJ1-2; TRBD1 matches 9 bases. CDR3 length equals 13 residues. V lost 7 bases, J lost 3 bases, and 6 bases stayed unmatched. Germline lookup yields CDR1 SQVTM and CDR2 ANQGSEA. Here the CDR3 DNA reads TGCAGCGCCCGGACAGGGGTGGACTATGGCTACACCTTC. The encoded protein is CSARTGVDYGYTF.

The chain links TRBV18 to TRBJ1-2, with TRBD1 matching 8 bases. Trimming removed 3 bases from V and 8 bases from J; junction bases left unmatched: 11. CDR3 length: 15 amino acids. The germline gives CDR1 KGHSH, CDR2 LQKENI. The CDR3 region has the DNA TGTGCCAGCTCACCCTCCGGAACCGGACAGGGAGGCTACACCTTC. Its protein product is CASSPSGTGQGGYTF.

The chain has TRBV28 and TRBJ1-1, with 9 bases matching TRBD1. Losses at the gene ends were 4 bases for V and 3 bases for J; bases not matched to a gene: 6. This CDR3 has 15 residues. Germline values: CDR1 MDHEN, CDR2 SYDVKM. DNA of the CDR3: TGTGCCAGCAGTTCCTCACAGGGGGCGTACACTGAAGCTTTCTTT. Translated, it gives CASSSSQGAYTEAFF. Looking up the rest from reference TRBV28 and TRBJ1-1 gives the full variable domain: DVKVTQSSRYLVKRTGEKVFLECVQDMDHENMFWYRQDPGLGLRLIYFSYDVKMKEKGDIPEGYSVSREKKERFSLILESASTNQTSMYLCASSSSQGAYTEAFFGQGTRLTVV.

This sequence joins TRBV4-1 and TRBJ2-1, with 15 bases matching TRBD2. The CDR3 totals 14 residues. V lost 5 bases and J lost 11; bases outside the gene matches: 4. CDR1 and CDR2 (germline): MGHRA, YSYEKL. The CDR3 region is CASSGLAGGPQQFF. The DNA for the CDR3 is TGCGCCAGCAGCGGACTAGCGGGAGGGCCGCAGCAGTTCTTC.

This clone was detected a few times. The chain couples TRBV14 to TRBJ1-1; D is uncertain. This CDR3 is 13 amino acids long. V was trimmed by 0 bases and J by 4 bases, leaving 6 bases between them. The germline gives CDR1 SGHDN, CDR2 FVKESK. The chain's CDR3 is CASSQDFSTEAFF. CDR3 in DNA: TGTGCCAGCAGCCAAGACTTTAGCACTGAAGCTTTCTTT. The full variable domain, with the rest looked up from reference TRBV14 and TRBJ1-1, is EAGVTQFPSHSVIEKGQTVTLRCDPISGHDNLYWYRRVMGKEIKFLLHFVKESKQDESGMPNNRFLAERTGGTYSTLKVQPAELEDSGVYFCASSQDFSTEAFFGQGTRLTVV.

This clone showed up just once. This chain connects TRBV4-2 to TRBJ1-1; D is uncertain. The CDR3 contains 16 residues. CDR1 LGHNA and CDR2 YNFKEQ come from the germline V gene. Trimming took 5 bases from V and 0 from J, leaving 16 bases between them. CDR3 coding DNA: TGTGCCAGCAGCGACTGGGGTGGAGGGTTGAACACTGAAGCTTTCTTT. Amino acids: CASSDWGGGLNTEAFF.

This chain joins TRBV7-8 and TRBJ1-2; D unresolved. The V end was cut by 5 bases, the J end by 3 bases, with 16 bases between. This CDR3 region has 15 residues. Germline-derived CDR1 and CDR2 are SGHVS and FQNEAQ. CDR3 residues: CASSASADGDYGYTF. CDR3 DNA: TGTGCCAGCAGCGCCAGCGCCGACGGGGACTATGGCTACACCTTC.